Listed below are T cell receptor beta chains from one sample, sequenced in a study of T cells in Graves' hyperthyroidism and ophthalmopathy. TCRdb reanalysed the multiplex PCR reads using MiXCR and keeps one entry per CDR3 protein. Here the sample spans about 740,000 distinct CDR3 sequences, around 13% being singletons. The sample taken for sequencing was blood. The receptors were sampled from a woman between 18 and 29 years old with Graves' hyperthyroidism. The CDR3 runs from the conserved cysteine through the conserved F or W.

V	CDR3
TRBV7-2	CASSLTSGRPELAKNIQYF
TRBV2	CASSPMGNSPLHF
TRBV5-1	CASSTGPSSYEQYF
TRBV28	CASSSTSASGISYNEQFF
TRBV13	CASSYKKAEQFF
TRBV7-9	CASRPRGDRGSYEQYF
TRBV4-1	CASSPSGTTQETQYF
TRBV5-1	CASSQDRGHRDLFF
TRBV2	CASSHKREGGEALF
TRBV7-9	CASTIRGVDTQYF
TRBV7-8	CASSSREGGASNYGYTF
TRBV19	CASSIGSEGARIYGYTF
TRBV5-1	CASSLNGGFGRETQYF
TRBV3-1	CASSQASGDTEAFF
TRBV27	CAGQVFSGTAHTGELFF
TRBV20-1	CSALSGRVWYNEQFF